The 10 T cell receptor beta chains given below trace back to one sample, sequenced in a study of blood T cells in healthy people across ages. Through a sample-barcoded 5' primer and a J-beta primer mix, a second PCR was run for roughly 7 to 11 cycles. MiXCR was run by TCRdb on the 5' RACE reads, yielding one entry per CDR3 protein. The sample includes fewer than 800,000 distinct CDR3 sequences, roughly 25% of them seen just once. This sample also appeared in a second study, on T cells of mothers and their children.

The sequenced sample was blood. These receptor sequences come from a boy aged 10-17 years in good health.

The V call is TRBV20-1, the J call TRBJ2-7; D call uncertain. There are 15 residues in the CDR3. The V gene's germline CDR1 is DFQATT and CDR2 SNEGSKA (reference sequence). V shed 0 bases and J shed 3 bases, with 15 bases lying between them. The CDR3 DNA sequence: TGCAGTGCTAGAGATCGGGCTGAACGTTACTACGAGCAGTACTTC. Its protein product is CSARDRAERYYEQYF.

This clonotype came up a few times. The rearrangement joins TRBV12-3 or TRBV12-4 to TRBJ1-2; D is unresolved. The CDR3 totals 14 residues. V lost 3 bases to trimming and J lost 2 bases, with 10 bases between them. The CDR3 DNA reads TGTGCCAGCAGTTTGGTGGAGATAAACTATGGCTACACCTTC. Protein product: CASSLVEINYGYTF.

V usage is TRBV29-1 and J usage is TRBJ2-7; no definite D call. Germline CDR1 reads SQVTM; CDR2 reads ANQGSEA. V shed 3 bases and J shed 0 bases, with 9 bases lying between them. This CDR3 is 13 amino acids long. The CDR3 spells CSVEGSPSYEQYF. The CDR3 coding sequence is TGCAGCGTTGAGGGGTCCCCCTCCTACGAGCAGTACTTC.

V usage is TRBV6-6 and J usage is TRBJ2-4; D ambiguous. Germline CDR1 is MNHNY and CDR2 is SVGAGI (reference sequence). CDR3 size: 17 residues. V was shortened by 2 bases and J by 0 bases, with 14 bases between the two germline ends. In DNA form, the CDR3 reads TGTGCCAGCAGTTACACTTCCAGTCTGCTAGCCAAAAACATTCAGTACTTC. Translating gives CASSYTSSLLAKNIQYF.

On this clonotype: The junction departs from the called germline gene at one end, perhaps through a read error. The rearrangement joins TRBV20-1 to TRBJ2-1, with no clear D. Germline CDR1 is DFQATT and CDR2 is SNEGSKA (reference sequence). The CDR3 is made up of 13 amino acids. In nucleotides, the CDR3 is TGCAGTGCTAGAGAGGGATTATACAATGAGCAGCTCTTC. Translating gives CSAREGLYNEQLF.

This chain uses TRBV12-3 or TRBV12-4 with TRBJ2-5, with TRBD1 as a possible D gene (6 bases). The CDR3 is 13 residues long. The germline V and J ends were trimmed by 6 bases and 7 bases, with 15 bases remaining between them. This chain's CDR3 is CASRVQGERTQYF. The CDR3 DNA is TGTGCCAGCAGAGTACAGGGCGAGAGGACCCAGTACTTC.

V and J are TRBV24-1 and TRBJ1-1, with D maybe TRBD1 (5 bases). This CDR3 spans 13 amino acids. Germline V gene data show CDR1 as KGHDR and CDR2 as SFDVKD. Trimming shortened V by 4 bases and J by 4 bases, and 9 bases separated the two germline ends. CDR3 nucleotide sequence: TGTGCCACCAGTGAAGGGGTTGGCACTGAAGCTTTCTTT. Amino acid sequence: CATSEGVGTEAFF.

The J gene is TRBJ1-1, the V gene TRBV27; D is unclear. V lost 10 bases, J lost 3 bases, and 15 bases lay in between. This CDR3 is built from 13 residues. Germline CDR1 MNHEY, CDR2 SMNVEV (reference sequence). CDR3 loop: CATQGEGDTEAFF. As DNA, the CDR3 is TGTGCCACCCAAGGTGAGGGCGACACTGAAGCTTTCTTT.

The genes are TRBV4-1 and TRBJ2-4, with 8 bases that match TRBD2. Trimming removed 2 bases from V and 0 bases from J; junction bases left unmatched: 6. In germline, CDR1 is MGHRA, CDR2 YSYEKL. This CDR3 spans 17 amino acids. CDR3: CASSQIAGTLAKNIQYF. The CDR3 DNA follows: TGCGCCAGCAGCCAAATAGCGGGGACACTAGCCAAAAACATTCAGTACTTC.

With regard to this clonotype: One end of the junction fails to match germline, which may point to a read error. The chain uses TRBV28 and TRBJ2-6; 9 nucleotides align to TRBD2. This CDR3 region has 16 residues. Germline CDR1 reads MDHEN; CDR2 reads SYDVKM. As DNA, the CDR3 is TGTGCCAGCTGTTTAGCGGGGGTGGGGGGGGCCAACGTCCTGACTTTC. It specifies CASCLAGVGGANVLTF. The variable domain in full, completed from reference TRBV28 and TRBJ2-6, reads DVKVTQSSRYLVKRTGEKVFLECVQDMDHENMFWYRQDPGLGLRLIYFSYDVKMKEKGDIPEGYSVSREKKERFSLILESASTNQTSMYLCASCLAGVGGANVLTFGAGSRLTVL.